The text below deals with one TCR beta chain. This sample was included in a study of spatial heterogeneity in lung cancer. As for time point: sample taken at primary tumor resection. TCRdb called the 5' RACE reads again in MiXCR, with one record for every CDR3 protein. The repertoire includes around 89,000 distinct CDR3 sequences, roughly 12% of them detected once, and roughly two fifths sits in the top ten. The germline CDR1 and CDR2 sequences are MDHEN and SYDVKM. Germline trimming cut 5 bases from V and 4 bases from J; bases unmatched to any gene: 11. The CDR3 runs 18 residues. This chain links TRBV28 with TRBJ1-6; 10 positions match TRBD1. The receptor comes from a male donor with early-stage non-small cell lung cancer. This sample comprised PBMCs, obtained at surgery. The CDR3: CASSTGTGANVYNSPLHF. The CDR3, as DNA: TGTGCCAGCAGTACCGGGACAGGGGCCAATGTATATAATTCACCCCTCCACTTT.